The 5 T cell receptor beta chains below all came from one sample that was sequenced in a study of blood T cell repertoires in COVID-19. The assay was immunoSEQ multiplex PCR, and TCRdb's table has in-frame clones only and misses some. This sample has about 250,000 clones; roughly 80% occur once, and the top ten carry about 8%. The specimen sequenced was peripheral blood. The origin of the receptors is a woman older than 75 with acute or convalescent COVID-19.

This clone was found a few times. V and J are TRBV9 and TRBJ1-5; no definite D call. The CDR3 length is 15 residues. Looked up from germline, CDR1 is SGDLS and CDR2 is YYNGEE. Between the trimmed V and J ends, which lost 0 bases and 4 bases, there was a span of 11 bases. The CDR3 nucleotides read TGTGCCAGCAGCGTAGGGACCCGGGAGAATCAGCCCCAGCATTTT. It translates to CASSVGTRENQPQHF. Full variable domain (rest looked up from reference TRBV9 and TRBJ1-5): DSGVTQTPKHLITATGQRVTLRCSPRSGDLSVYWYQQSLDQGLQFLIQYYNGEERAKGNILERFSAQQFPDLHSELNLSSLELGDSALYFCASSVGTRENQPQHFGDGTRLSIL.

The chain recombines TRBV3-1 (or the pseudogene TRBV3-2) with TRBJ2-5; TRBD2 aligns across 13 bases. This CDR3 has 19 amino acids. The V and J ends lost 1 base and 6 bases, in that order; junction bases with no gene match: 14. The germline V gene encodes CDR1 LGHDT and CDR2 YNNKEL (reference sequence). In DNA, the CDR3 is TGTGCCAGCAGCCAAGGGACTAGCGGGAGCTTAAAGTCCGGGCAGACCCAGTACTTC. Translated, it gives CASSQGTSGSLKSGQTQYF.

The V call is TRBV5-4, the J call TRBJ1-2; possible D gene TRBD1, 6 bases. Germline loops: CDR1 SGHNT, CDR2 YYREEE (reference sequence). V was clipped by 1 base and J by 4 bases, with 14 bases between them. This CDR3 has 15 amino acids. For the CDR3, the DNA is TGTGCCAGCAGCTTGAAGGGGGTAGGCTCCTATGGCTACACCTTC. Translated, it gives CASSLKGVGSYGYTF.

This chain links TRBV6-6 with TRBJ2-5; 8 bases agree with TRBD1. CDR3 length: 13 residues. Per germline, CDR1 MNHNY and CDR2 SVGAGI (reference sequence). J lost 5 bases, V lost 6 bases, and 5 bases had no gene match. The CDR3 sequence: CASSRTGLETQYF. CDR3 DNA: TGTGCCAGCAGCCGGACAGGGCTGGAGACCCAGTACTTC.

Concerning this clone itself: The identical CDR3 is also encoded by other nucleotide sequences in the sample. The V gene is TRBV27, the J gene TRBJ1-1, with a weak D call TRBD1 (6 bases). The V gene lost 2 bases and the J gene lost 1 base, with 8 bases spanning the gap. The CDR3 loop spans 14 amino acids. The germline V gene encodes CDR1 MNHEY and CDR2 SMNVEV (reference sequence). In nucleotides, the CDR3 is TGTGCCAGCAGTTTAGGACAGAGGAACACTGAAGCTTTCTTT. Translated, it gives CASSLGQRNTEAFF.